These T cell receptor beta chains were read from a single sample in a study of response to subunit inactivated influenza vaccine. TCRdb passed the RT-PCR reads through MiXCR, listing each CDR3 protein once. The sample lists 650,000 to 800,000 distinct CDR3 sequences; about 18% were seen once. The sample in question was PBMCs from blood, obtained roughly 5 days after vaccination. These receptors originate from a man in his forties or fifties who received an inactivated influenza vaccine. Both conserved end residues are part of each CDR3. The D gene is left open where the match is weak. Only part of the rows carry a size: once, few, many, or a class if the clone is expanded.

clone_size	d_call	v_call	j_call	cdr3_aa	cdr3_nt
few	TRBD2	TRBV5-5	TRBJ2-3	CASSAGAGGPTDTQYF	TGTGCCAGCAGCGCGGGAGCGGGGGGTCCCACAGATACGCAGTATTTT
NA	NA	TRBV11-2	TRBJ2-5	CASSLAAGRYGEETQYF	TGTGCCAGCAGCTTAGCTGCGGGACGGTATGGGGAAGAGACCCAGTACTTC
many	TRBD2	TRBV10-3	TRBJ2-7	CAISEMRVSSGSYEQYF	TGTGCCATCAGTGAGATGCGGGTTTCTAGCGGGAGCTACGAGCAGTACTTC
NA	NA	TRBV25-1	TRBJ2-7	CASSGLTSGEQYF	TGTGCCAGCAGTGGGTTGACATCGGGGGAGCAGTACTTC
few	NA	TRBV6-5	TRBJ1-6	CASSYIVGRSYNSPLHF	TGTGCCAGCAGTTACATCGTCGGGAGATCTTATAATTCACCCCTCCACTTT
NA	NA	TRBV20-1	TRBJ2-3	CSARDGGASTDTQYF	TGCAGTGCTAGAGATGGAGGGGCAAGCACAGATACGCAGTATTTT
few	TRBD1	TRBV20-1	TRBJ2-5	CSAGQGDETQYF	TGCAGTGCCGGACAGGGGGATGAGACCCAGTACTTC
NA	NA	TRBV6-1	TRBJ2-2	CASTQGTNTGELFF	TGTGCCAGTACGCAGGGTACGAACACCGGGGAGCTGTTTTTT
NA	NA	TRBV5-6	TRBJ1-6	CASTYRALNSPLHF	TGTGCCAGCACCTACCGGGCCCTTAATTCACCCCTCCACTTT
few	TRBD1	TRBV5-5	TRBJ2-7	CASSSDRGGISYEQYF	TGTGCCAGCAGCTCGGACAGGGGAGGCATCTCCTACGAGCAGTACTTC
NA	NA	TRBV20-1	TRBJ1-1	CSARDFREAFF	TGCAGTGCTAGAGATTTTAGGGAAGCTTTCTTT
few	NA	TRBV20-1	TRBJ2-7	CSAHLMGLDHYEQYF	TGCAGTGCACACCTCATGGGACTGGACCACTACGAGCAGTACTTC
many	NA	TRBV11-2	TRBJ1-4	CASSRPSEDSNEKLFF	TGTGCCAGCAGCCGACCCTCTGAGGACAGTAATGAAAAACTGTTTTTT
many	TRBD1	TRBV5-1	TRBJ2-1	CASSPRTGAANEQFF	TGCGCCAGCAGCCCCCGGACAGGTGCGGCCAATGAGCAGTTCTTC
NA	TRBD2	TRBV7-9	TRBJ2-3	CASARGSTDTQYF	TGTGCCAGCGCGCGGGGGAGCACAGATACGCAGTATTTT
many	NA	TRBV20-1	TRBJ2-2	CSARDEWGKWDTGELFF	TGCAGTGCTAGAGATGAATGGGGAAAGTGGGACACCGGGGAGCTGTTTTTT
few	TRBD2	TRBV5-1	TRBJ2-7	CASSLIVRGGAYEQYF	TGCGCCAGCAGCTTGATTGTGCGGGGGGGCGCGTACGAGCAGTACTTC
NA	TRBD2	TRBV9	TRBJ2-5	CASTKGAGTRYFWKTQYF	TGTGCCAGCACTAAAGGGGCGGGGACTAGATATTTTTGGAAGACCCAGTACTTC
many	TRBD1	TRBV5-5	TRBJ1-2	CASSLSGGSGYTF	TGTGCCAGCAGCTTGTCAGGGGGCAGTGGCTACACCTTC
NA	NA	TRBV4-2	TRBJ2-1	CASSTGWEQFF	TGTGCCAGCAGTACAGGATGGGAGCAGTTCTTC
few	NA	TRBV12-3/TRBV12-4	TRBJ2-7	CASSPRGAGTYEQYF	TGTGCCAGCAGTCCCCGAGGAGCGGGTACCTACGAGCAGTACTTC
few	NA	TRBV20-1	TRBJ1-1	CSAREGHMNTEAFF	TGCAGTGCTAGAGAGGGCCACATGAACACTGAAGCTTTCTTT